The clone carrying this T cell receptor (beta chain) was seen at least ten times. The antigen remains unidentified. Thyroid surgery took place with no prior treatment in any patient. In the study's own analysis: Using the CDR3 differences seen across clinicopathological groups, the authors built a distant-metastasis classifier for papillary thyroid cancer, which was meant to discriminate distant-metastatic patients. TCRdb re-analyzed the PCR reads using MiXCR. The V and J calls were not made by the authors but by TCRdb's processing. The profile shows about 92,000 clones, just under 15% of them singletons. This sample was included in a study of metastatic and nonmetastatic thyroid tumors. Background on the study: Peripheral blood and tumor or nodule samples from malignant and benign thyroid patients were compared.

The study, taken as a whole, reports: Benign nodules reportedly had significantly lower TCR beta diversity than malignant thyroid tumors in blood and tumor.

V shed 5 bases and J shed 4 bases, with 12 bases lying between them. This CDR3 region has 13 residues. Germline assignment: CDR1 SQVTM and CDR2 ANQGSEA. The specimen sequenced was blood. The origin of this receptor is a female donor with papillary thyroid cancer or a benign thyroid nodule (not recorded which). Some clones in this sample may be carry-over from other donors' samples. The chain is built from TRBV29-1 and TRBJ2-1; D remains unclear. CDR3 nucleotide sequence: TGCAGCGTTCCGCAAACAGAATACAATGAGCAGTTCTTC. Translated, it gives CSVPQTEYNEQFF.